The entry below gives a single T cell receptor beta chain sequence along with its context. Its antigen remains unidentified. Here immunoSEQ multiplex PCR was the method, and the copy in TCRdb shows in-frame clones only, minus some. The sample shows 400,000 or so clones, roughly nine tenths of them seen only once. V gave up 1 base and J gave up 2 bases, with 9 bases separating them. CDR1 SEHNR and CDR2 FQNEAQ come from the germline V gene (reference sequence). This CDR3 is built from 14 residues. These data originate in a study of Ad26.COV2.S vaccination and SARS-CoV-2 variants. The study's findings and limits: Total responses of T cells may have been underestimated by the analyses of TCR breadth and depth.

Treatment described: some 19 received Ad26.COV2.S at low or high dose, single or two shots; about 5 received placebo; per-sample allocation not given. Sampling took place 63 days after the first vaccine or placebo injection. The V gene is TRBV7-9, the J gene TRBJ2-7; D not resolved. This clonotype was sampled from a person aged 18-60 years who received the Ad26.COV2.S COVID-19 vaccine or a placebo. This material consisted of peripheral blood, taken in a trial of Ad26.COV2.S vaccine versus placebo. The DNA for the CDR3 is TGTGCCAGCAGCTTAGGTGTCCGAGCCTACGAGCAGTACTTC. It translates to CASSLGVRAYEQYF.